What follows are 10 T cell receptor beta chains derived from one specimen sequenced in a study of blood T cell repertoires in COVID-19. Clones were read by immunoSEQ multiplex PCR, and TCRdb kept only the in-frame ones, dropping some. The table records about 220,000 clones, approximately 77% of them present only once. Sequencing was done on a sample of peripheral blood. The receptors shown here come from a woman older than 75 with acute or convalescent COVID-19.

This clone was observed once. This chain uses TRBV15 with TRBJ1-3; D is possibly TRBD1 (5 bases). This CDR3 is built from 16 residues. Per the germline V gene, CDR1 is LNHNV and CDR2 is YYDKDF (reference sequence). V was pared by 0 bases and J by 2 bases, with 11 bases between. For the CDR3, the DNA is TGTGCCACCAGCAGAGATCGGCACAGGACTGGAAACACCATATATTTT. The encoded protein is CATSRDRHRTGNTIYF.

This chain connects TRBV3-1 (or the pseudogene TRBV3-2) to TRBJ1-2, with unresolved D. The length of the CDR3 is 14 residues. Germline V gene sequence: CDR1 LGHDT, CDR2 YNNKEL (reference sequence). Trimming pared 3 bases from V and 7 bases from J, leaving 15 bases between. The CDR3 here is CASSQLWASGGYTF. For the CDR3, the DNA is TGTGCCAGCAGCCAGCTGTGGGCTTCTGGTGGCTACACCTTC.

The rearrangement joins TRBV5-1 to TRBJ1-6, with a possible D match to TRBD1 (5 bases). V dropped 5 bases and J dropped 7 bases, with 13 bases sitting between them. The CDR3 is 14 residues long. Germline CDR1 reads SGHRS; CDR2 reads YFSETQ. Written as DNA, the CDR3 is TGCGCCAGCAGGCCCTTCAGGGAAAATTCACCCCTCCACTTT. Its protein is CASRPFRENSPLHF.

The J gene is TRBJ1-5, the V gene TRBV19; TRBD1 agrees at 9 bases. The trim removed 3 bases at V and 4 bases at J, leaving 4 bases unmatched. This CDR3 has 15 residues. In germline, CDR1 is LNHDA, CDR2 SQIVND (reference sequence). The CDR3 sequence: CASSIGQGRNQPQHF. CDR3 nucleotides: TGTGCCAGTAGTATCGGACAGGGGAGGAATCAGCCCCAGCATTTT.

The DNA of the CDR3 is TGTGCCAGCAGTTTACGAGGGACAAGTAGAAACACCATATATTTT. Translation: CASSLRGTSRNTIYF. The rearrangement joins TRBV28 to TRBJ1-3; a possible D gene is TRBD1 (6 bases). V was pared by 2 bases and J by 5 bases, with 13 bases between. CDR1 MDHEN and CDR2 SYDVKM come from the germline V gene. There are 15 residues in the CDR3.

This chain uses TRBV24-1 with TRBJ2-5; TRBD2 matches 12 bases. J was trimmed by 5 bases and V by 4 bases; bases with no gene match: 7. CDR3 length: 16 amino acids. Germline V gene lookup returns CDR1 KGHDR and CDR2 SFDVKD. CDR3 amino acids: CATSDSSGGAWETQYF. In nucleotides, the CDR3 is TGTGCCACCAGTGACTCTAGCGGGGGGGCCTGGGAGACCCAGTACTTC.

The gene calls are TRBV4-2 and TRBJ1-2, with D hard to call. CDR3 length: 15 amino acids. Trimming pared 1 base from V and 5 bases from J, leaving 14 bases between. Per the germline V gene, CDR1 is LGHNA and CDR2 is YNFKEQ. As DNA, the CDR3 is TGTGCCAGCAGCCAAGCGGCGGATACGGGATATGGCTACACCTTC. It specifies CASSQAADTGYGYTF.

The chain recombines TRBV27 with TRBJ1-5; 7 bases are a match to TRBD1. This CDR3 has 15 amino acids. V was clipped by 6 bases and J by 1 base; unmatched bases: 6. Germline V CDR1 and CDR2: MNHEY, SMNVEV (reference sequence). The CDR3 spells CASSHAGGSNQPQHF. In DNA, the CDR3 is TGTGCCAGCAGCCATGCAGGGGGAAGCAATCAGCCCCAGCATTTT.

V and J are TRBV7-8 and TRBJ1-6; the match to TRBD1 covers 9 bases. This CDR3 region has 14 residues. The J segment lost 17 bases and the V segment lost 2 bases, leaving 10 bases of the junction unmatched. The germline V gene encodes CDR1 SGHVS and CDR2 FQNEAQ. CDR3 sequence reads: CASSLQNPRDRVHF. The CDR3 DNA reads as TGTGCCAGCAGCTTACAAAATCCTCGGGACAGGGTCCACTTT.

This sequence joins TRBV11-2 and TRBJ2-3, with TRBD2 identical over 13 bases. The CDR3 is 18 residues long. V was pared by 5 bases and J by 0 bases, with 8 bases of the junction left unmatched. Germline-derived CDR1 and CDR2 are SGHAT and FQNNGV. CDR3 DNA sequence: TGTGCCAGCAGCCGTCGGACTAGCGGGGGTACTAGCACAGATACGCAGTATTTT. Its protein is CASSRRTSGGTSTDTQYF.